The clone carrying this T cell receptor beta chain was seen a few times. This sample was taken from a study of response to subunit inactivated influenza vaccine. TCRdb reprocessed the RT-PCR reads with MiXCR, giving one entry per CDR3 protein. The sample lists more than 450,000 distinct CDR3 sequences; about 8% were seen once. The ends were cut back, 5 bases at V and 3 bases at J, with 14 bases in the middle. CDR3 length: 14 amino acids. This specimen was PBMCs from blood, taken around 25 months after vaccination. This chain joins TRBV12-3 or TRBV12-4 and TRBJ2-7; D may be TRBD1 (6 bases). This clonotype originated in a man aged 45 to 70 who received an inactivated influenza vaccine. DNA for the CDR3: TGTGCCAGCAGTGTACAGGGTAGGGGCTACGAGCAGTACTTC. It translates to CASSVQGRGYEQYF.